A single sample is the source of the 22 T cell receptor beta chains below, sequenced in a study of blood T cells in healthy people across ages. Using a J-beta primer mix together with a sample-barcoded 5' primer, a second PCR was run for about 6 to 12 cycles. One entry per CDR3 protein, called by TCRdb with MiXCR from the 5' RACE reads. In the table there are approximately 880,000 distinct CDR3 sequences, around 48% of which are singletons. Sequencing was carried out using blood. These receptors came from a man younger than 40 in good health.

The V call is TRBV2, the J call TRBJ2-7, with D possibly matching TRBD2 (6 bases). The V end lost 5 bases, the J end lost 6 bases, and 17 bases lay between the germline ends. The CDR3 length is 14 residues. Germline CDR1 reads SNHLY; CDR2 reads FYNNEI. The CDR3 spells CASSSTWGGGEQYF. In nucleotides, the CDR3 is TGTGCCAGCAGTTCAACCTGGGGAGGTGGCGAGCAGTACTTC.

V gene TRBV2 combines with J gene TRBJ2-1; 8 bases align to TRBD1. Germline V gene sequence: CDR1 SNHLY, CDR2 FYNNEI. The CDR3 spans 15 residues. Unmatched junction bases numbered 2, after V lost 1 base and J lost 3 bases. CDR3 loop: CASSEGTGIYNEQFF. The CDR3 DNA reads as TGTGCCAGCAGTGAAGGGACAGGGATCTACAATGAGCAGTTCTTC.

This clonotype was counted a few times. In DNA, the CDR3 is TGTGCCAGCAGCTCTAGGACAGGGGGCGGGTACAGGTACTCCTACGAGCAGTACTTC. Its protein is CASSSRTGGGYRYSYEQYF. The chain has TRBV9 and TRBJ2-7; the match to TRBD1 covers 11 bases. Trimming at V came to 4 bases and at J to 0 bases, leaving 15 bases not matched to a gene. The CDR3 is 19 residues long. Germline loops: CDR1 SGDLS, CDR2 YYNGEE.

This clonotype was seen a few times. The CDR3 spells CASSLQWVTGELFF. The CDR3 DNA reads TGTGCCAGCAGTTTACAGTGGGTCACCGGGGAGCTGTTTTTT. This sequence joins TRBV27 and TRBJ2-2; D is unclear. The CDR3 totals 14 residues. Trimming pared 2 bases from V and 4 bases from J, leaving 8 bases between. Germline V lookup: CDR1 MNHEY, CDR2 SMNVEV (reference sequence).

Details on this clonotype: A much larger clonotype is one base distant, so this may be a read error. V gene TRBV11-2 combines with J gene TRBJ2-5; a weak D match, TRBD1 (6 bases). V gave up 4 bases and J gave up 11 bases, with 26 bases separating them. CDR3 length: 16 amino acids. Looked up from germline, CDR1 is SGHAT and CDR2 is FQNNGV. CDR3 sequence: CASSSGQRLSYNEQYF. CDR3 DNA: TGTGCCAGCAGCTCGGGACAACGCCTCTCCTACAATGAGCAGTACTTC. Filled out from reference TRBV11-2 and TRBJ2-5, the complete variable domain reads EAGVAQSPRYKIIEKRQSVAFWCNPISGHATLYWYQQILGQGPKLLIQFQNNGVVDDSQLPKDRFSAERLKGVDSTLKIQPAKLEDSAVYLCASSSGQRLSYNEQYFGPGTRLLVL.

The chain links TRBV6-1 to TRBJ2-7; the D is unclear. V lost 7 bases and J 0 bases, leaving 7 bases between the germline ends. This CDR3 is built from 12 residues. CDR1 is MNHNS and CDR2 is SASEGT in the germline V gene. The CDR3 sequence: CASKTDSYEQYF. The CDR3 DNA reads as TGTGCCAGCAAAACGGACTCCTACGAGCAGTACTTC.

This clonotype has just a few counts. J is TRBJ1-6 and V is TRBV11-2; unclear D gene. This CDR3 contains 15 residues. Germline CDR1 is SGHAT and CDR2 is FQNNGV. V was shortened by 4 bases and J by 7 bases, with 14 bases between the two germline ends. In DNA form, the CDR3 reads TGTGCCAGCAGCTCCGAGAGGGCAGCCAATTCACCCCTCCACTTT. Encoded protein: CASSSERAANSPLHF.

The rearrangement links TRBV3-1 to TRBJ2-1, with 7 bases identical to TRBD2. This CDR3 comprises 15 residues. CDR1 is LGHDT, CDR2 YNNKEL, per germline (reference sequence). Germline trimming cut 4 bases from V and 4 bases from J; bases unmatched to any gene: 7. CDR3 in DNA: TGTGCCAGCAGCCGAGCGGGGCAGGGTTACAATGAGCAGTTCTTC. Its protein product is CASSRAGQGYNEQFF.

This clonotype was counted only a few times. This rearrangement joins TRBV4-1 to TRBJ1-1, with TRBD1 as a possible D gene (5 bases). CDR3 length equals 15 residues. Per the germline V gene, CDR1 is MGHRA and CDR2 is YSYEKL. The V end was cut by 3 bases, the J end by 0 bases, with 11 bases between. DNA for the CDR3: TGCGCCAGCAGCCAGCTGACAGACATGAACACTGAAGCTTTCTTT. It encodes CASSQLTDMNTEAFF.

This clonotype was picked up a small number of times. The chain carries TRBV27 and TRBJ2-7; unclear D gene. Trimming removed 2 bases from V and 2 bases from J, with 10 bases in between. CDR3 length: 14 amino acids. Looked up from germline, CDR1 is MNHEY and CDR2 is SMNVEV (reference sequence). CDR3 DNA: TGTGCCAGCAGTTTAGGTCGGACCCCCTACGAGCAGTACTTC. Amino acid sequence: CASSLGRTPYEQYF.

The CDR3 reads CASSPMKATGGNNSPLHF. As DNA, the CDR3 is TGCGCCAGCAGCCCCATGAAAGCGACAGGGGGAAATAATTCACCCCTCCACTTT. The V gene is TRBV5-1, the J gene TRBJ1-6, with 9 bases fitting TRBD1. This CDR3 has 18 residues. Trimming at V came to 4 bases and at J to 5 bases, leaving 13 bases not matched to a gene. Germline loops: CDR1 SGHRS, CDR2 YFSETQ.

CDR3 residues: CASIGTPYNEQFF. The CDR3 nucleotides read TGTGCCAGTATCGGGACACCTTACAATGAGCAGTTCTTC. This chain connects TRBV27 to TRBJ2-1; perhaps TRBD1 as D (6 bases). Germline V gene sequence: CDR1 MNHEY, CDR2 SMNVEV (reference sequence). The CDR3 has 13 amino acids. The V end lost 9 bases, the J end lost 4 bases, and 13 bases lay between the germline ends.

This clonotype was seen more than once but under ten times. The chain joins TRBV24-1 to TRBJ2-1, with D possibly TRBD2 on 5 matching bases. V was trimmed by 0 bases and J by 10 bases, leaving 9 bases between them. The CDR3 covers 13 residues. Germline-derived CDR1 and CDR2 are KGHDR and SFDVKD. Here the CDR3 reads CATSDLLSGEQFF. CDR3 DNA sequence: TGTGCCACCAGTGATTTGTTGTCGGGAGAGCAGTTCTTC.

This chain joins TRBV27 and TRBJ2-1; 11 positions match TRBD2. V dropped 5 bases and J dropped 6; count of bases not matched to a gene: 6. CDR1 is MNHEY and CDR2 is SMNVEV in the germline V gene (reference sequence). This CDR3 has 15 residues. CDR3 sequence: CASSPTSGSFNEQFF. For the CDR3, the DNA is TGTGCCAGCAGTCCAACTAGCGGGAGTTTCAATGAGCAGTTCTTC.

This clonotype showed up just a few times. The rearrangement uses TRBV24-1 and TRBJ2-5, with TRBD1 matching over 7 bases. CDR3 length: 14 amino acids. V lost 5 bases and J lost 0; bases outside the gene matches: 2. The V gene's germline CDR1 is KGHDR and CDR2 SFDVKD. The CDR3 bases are TGTGCCACCAGTGTCGGGACAGACCAAGAGACCCAGTACTTC. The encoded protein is CATSVGTDQETQYF.

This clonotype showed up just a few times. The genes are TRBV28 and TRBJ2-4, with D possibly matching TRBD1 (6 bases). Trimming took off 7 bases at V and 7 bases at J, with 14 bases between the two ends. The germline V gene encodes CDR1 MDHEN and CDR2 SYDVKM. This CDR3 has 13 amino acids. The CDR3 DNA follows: TGTGCCAGCACATCGACAGGCAGGAACATTCAGTACTTC. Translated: CASTSTGRNIQYF.

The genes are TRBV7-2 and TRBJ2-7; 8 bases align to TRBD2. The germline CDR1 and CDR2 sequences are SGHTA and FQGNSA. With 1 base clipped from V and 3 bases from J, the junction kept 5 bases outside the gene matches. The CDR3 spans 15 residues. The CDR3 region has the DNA TGTGCCAGCAGCTTAGACCCAGCGGGGGTCTACGAGCAGTACTTC. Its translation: CASSLDPAGVYEQYF.

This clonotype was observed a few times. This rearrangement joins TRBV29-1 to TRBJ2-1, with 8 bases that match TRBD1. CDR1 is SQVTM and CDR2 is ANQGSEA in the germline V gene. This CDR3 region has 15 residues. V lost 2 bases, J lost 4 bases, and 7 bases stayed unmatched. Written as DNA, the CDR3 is TGCAGCGTTGAATTCCTGGACAGGGTTTACAATGAGCAGTTCTTC. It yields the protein CSVEFLDRVYNEQFF.

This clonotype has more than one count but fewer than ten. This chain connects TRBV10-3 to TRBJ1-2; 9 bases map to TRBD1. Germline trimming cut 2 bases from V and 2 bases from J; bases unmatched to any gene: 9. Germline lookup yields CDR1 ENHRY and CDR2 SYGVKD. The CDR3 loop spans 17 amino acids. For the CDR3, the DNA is TGTGCCATCAGTGAGCCGGCCCTTGGGACAGGGAACTATGGCTACACCTTC. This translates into CAISEPALGTGNYGYTF.

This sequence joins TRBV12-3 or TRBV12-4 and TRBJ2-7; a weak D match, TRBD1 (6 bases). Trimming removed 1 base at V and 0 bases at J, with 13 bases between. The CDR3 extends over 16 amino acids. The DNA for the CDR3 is TGTGCCAGCAGTTTAGAGCAGGGGAAAAGCTCCTACGAGCAGTACTTC. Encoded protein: CASSLEQGKSSYEQYF.

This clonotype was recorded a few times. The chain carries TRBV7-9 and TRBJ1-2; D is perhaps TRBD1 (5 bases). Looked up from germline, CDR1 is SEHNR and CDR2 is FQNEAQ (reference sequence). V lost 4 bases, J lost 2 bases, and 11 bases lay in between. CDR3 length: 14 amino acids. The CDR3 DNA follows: TGTGCCAGCAGCTCTCTGGGACTCAACTATGGCTACACCTTC. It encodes CASSSLGLNYGYTF.

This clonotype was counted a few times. Here the CDR3 reads CASSPGTGVTQHF. The CDR3 DNA reads TGTGCCAGCAGCCCCGGGACAGGGGTGACCCAGCATTTT. The V call is TRBV6-2 or TRBV6-3, the J call TRBJ1-5, with 10 bases identical to TRBD1. CDR1 is MNHEY, CDR2 SVGEGT, per germline. Germline trimming cut 6 bases from V and 11 bases from J; bases unmatched to any gene: 7. The CDR3 is 13 amino acids.